Shown below are 26 T cell receptor beta chains from a single sample sequenced in a study of cytomegalovirus exposure and HLA in healthy donors. Primers: 60 Vbeta forward and 13 Jbeta reverse. Profiling relied on immunoSEQ multiplex PCR, and the TCRdb table lists in-frame clones only, not all of them. The table lists about 160,000 clones, roughly 84% of them singletons. Specimen: PBMCs. These receptor sequences come from a male donor in good health and CMV-seronegative.

The chain recombines TRBV19 with TRBJ1-1, with D possibly being TRBD1 (5 bases). The germline V gene encodes CDR1 LNHDA and CDR2 SQIVND (reference sequence). This CDR3 has 14 residues. Between the trimmed V and J ends, which lost 5 bases and 6 bases, there was a span of 16 bases. CDR3 loop: CASSGKGPRAEAFF. CDR3 nucleotides: TGTGCCAGTAGTGGGAAGGGTCCCAGGGCTGAAGCTTTCTTT.

This chain uses TRBV2 with TRBJ2-7; 9 bases line up with TRBD1. Germline CDR1 SNHLY, CDR2 FYNNEI. V shed 6 bases, J shed 5 bases, and the junction held 8 bases outside the gene matches. The CDR3 is 14 amino acids. The CDR3 DNA reads as TGTGCCAGCAGATCCGGGACAGGGTACCACGAGCAGTACTTC. Amino acids: CASRSGTGYHEQYF. The full variable domain, completed using reference TRBV2 and TRBJ2-7, is EPEVTQTPSHQVTQMGQEVILRCVPISNHLYFYWYRQILGQKVEFLVSFYNNEISEKSEIFDDQFSVERPDGSNFTLKIRSTKLEDSAMYFCASRSGTGYHEQYFGPGTRLTVT.

The chain couples TRBV7-8 to TRBJ2-6; D gene uncertain. V was clipped by 1 base and J by 0 bases, with 13 bases between them. CDR3 size: 18 residues. Germline values: CDR1 SGHVS, CDR2 FQNEAQ. The DNA of the CDR3 is TGTGCCAGCAGCTTAGGACTTTGGCAGAGCTCTGGGGCCAACGTCCTGACTTTC. As protein: CASSLGLWQSSGANVLTF.

The chain links TRBV29-1 to TRBJ2-7; TRBD2 is a possible D gene (6 bases). Germline CDR1 SQVTM, CDR2 ANQGSEA. The CDR3 loop spans 13 amino acids. Trimming cost V 1 base and J 6 bases, with 13 bases left between them. CDR3 nucleotide sequence: TGCAGCGTTGAAGTTTCTCAGGGAGGCGAGCAGTACTTC. Amino acids: CSVEVSQGGEQYF.

The DNA of the CDR3 is TGTGCCAGCAGCTTGCAGTTCTCAGATACGCAGTATTTT. This gives the protein CASSLQFSDTQYF. The chain carries TRBV7-2 and TRBJ2-3; D is unresolved. The germline V gene has CDR1 SGHTA and CDR2 FQGNSA. V was pared by 3 bases and J by 4 bases, with 8 bases between. The CDR3 runs to 13 residues.

The genes are TRBV7-2 and TRBJ2-7; D is perhaps TRBD1 (6 bases). The germline V gene has CDR1 SGHTA and CDR2 FQGNSA. CDR3 length: 14 residues. The V end lost 1 base, the J end lost 2 bases, and 9 bases lay between the germline ends. For the CDR3, the DNA is TGTGCCAGCAGCTTAGGTCCAGGGGCCTACGAGCAGTACTTC. Translated, it gives CASSLGPGAYEQYF.

This clone has just a few counts. This sequence joins TRBV6-5 and TRBJ1-2; TRBD1 is a possible D gene (6 bases). V was cut by 7 bases and J by 8 bases, with 14 bases left in between. The CDR3 is 12 residues long. The germline V gene encodes CDR1 MNHEY and CDR2 SVGAGI. The CDR3 DNA sequence: TGTGCCAGCAACAAACAGGGATGGGGCTACACCTTC. This translates into CASNKQGWGYTF.

The rearrangement links TRBV10-3 to TRBJ1-1, with TRBD1 as a possible D gene (6 bases). V was clipped by 7 bases and J by 1 base, with 10 bases between them. CDR1 is ENHRY and CDR2 is SYGVKD in the germline V gene. The CDR3 runs to 13 residues. The CDR3 loop is CAINGQPNTEAFF. In DNA, the CDR3 is TGTGCCATCAACGGACAGCCGAACACTGAAGCTTTCTTT.

The chain combines TRBV7-8 with TRBJ2-1; maybe TRBD1 (5 bases). The V gene lost 4 bases and the J gene lost 0 bases, with 10 bases spanning the gap. The CDR3 is 15 residues long. Per the germline V gene, CDR1 is SGHVS and CDR2 is FQNEAQ. The CDR3 coding sequence is TGTGCCAGCAGCTCCACAGGTACCTCCTACAATGAGCAGTTCTTC. This encodes CASSSTGTSYNEQFF.

V is TRBV5-6 and J is TRBJ1-4; no clear D. CDR3 size: 14 residues. Germline lookup yields CDR1 SGHDT and CDR2 YYEEEE. Between the trimmed V and J ends, which lost 5 bases and 0 bases, there was a span of 8 bases. CDR3 coding DNA: TGTGCCAGCAGTTATAGCTCAACTAATGAAAAACTGTTTTTT. Protein product: CASSYSSTNEKLFF.

This chain joins TRBV30 and TRBJ1-2; no clear D gene. CDR1 is GTSNPN and CDR2 is SVGIG in the germline V gene (reference sequence). The CDR3 runs 12 residues. Trimming cost V 1 base and J 4 bases, with 7 bases left between them. The CDR3 spells CAWSEGGYGYTF. DNA for the CDR3: TGTGCCTGGAGTGAAGGAGGCTATGGCTACACCTTC.

The V call is TRBV6-6, the J call TRBJ1-3, with D perhaps TRBD1 (5 bases). V was cut by 2 bases and J by 0 bases, with 8 bases left in between. From germline, CDR1 is MNHNY and CDR2 SVGAGI (reference sequence). This CDR3 spans 15 amino acids. The CDR3 region is CASSYLDSSGNTIYF. The CDR3 DNA follows: TGTGCCAGCAGTTACCTTGACAGCTCTGGAAACACCATATATTTT.

The chain links TRBV7-2 to TRBJ2-7, with 9 bases aligning to TRBD2. J gave up 7 bases and V 1 base, and 11 bases lay outside the gene matches. The CDR3 runs 16 residues. Germline V gene lookup returns CDR1 SGHTA and CDR2 FQGNSA. As DNA, the CDR3 is TGTGCCAGCAGCTTAGGGGGCGGGGGGGCCGCGGGGGAGCAGTACTTC. The encoded protein is CASSLGGGGAAGEQYF. Filled out from reference TRBV7-2 and TRBJ2-7, the complete variable domain reads GAGVSQSPSNKVTEKGKDVELRCDPISGHTALYWYRQSLGQGLEFLIYFQGNSAPDKSGLPSDRFSAERTGGSVSTLTIQRTQQEDSAVYLCASSLGGGGAAGEQYFGPGTRLTVT.

The chain recombines TRBV10-3 with TRBJ2-7, with 11 nucleotides matching TRBD1. This CDR3 contains 16 residues. The V gene's germline CDR1 is ENHRY and CDR2 SYGVKD. Trimming at V came to 4 bases and at J to 0 bases, leaving 5 bases not matched to a gene. CDR3 DNA sequence: TGTGCCATCAGTGGCTCCGGGACAGGGGGCTCCTACGAGCAGTACTTC. This codes for CAISGSGTGGSYEQYF.

V usage is TRBV6-1 and J usage is TRBJ2-2, with 11 bases lining up with TRBD2. The V gene's germline CDR1 is MNHNS and CDR2 SASEGT. With 7 bases clipped from V and 5 bases from J, the junction kept 6 bases outside the gene matches. This CDR3 spans 15 amino acids. CDR3 residues: CASTGLAGGTGELFF. The CDR3 bases are TGTGCCAGCACGGGGCTAGCGGGGGGTACCGGGGAGCTGTTTTTT.

The V call is TRBV18, the J call TRBJ2-6; tentatively, D is TRBD1 (5 bases). V lost 3 bases and J lost 2, with 11 bases in between. Germline CDR1 reads KGHSH; CDR2 reads LQKENI. The CDR3 totals 16 residues. The CDR3: CASSPLQTAGANVLTF. DNA of the CDR3: TGTGCCAGCTCACCGCTCCAGACAGCTGGGGCCAACGTCCTGACTTTC. Based on the CDR3 plus reference TRBV18 and TRBJ2-6, the full variable domain is NAGVMQNPRHLVRRRGQEARLRCSPMKGHSHVYWYRQLPEEGLKFMVYLQKENIIDESGMPKERFSAEFPKEGPSILRIQQVVRGDSAAYFCASSPLQTAGANVLTFGAGSRLTVL.

The chain employs TRBV5-1 and TRBJ1-2; 12 bases align to TRBD1. CDR1 SGHRS and CDR2 YFSETQ come from the germline V gene. Germline trimming cut 0 bases from V and 8 bases from J; bases unmatched to any gene: 8. This CDR3 has 16 residues. In nucleotides, the CDR3 is TGCGCCAGCAGCTTGGAGCTGGGACAGGGGGCGAGCGGCTACACCTTC. Protein sequence: CASSLELGQGASGYTF.

This clone was observed a few times. The gene calls are TRBV25-1 and TRBJ2-5, with D perhaps matching TRBD1 (6 bases). Germline V CDR1 and CDR2: MGHDK, SYGVNS. The CDR3 length is 16 residues. The V end was cut by 1 base, the J end by 2 bases, with 14 bases between. The CDR3 bases are TGTGCCAGCAGTGAATTCAGGGGCCTGTGGCAAGAGACCCAGTACTTC. This codes for CASSEFRGLWQETQYF.

There are a few counts of this clone. The rearrangement links TRBV4-1 to TRBJ1-5; a possible D gene is TRBD1 (5 bases). This CDR3 has 16 amino acids. With 4 bases removed from V and 7 bases from J, the gap between germline ends came to 20 bases. Germline V gene data show CDR1 as MGHRA and CDR2 as YSYEKL. CDR3 sequence (DNA): TGCGCCAGCAGCCCCGATCGCGGGGGGGGAAGGCAGCCCCAGCATTTT. It encodes CASSPDRGGGRQPQHF.

This chain uses TRBV19 with TRBJ2-7, with a tentative D call TRBD1 (6 bases). The CDR3 loop spans 15 amino acids. V was trimmed by 8 bases and J by 3 bases, leaving 20 bases between them. Germline-derived CDR1 and CDR2 are LNHDA and SQIVND (reference sequence). CDR3: CASLRDNPLIYEQYF. CDR3 bases: TGTGCCAGTCTCCGGGACAACCCGTTAATCTACGAGCAGTACTTC.

The chain has TRBV19 and TRBJ1-4, with D possibly being TRBD1 (5 bases). The CDR3 totals 15 residues. Per germline, CDR1 LNHDA and CDR2 SQIVND (reference sequence). V lost 3 bases, J lost 1 base, and 9 bases lay in between. The CDR3: CASSIRVETNEKLFF. CDR3 in DNA: TGTGCCAGTAGTATCAGGGTGGAAACTAATGAAAAACTGTTTTTT.

The V call is TRBV18, the J call TRBJ2-2; D might be TRBD1 (5 bases). The CDR3 is 13 amino acids. CDR1 is KGHSH, CDR2 LQKENI, per germline. The germline V and J ends were trimmed by 3 bases and 4 bases, with 6 bases remaining between them. The CDR3 is CASSPQGTGELFF. CDR3 nucleotide sequence: TGTGCCAGCTCACCGCAGGGCACCGGGGAGCTGTTTTTT.

The chain combines TRBV7-2 with TRBJ2-7; 7 nucleotides align to TRBD2. This CDR3 comprises 12 residues. V shed 4 bases and J 6 bases; nucleotides not matched to a gene: 3. CDR1 and CDR2 (germline): SGHTA, FQGNSA. CDR3 sequence: CASSSWGGEQYF. CDR3 bases: TGTGCCAGCAGCTCCTGGGGGGGCGAGCAGTACTTC.

This chain uses TRBV2 with TRBJ2-3, with 12 bases identical to TRBD2. The CDR3 has 16 residues. Per the germline V gene, CDR1 is SNHLY and CDR2 is FYNNEI. The V and J ends lost 6 bases and 5 bases, in that order; junction bases with no gene match: 9. The CDR3 protein is CASRLSLAGGIDTQYF. The CDR3 DNA follows: TGTGCCAGCAGACTGTCCCTAGCGGGGGGGATAGATACGCAGTATTTT.

The CDR3 bases are TGTGCCAGCTCAACGGCCGCGGGGAACAATGAAAAACTGTTTTTT. It encodes CASSTAAGNNEKLFF. The rearrangement joins TRBV18 to TRBJ1-4; the D is unclear. V was shortened by 5 bases and J by 5 bases, with 15 bases between the two germline ends. The CDR3 has 15 residues. The germline V gene has CDR1 KGHSH and CDR2 LQKENI.

The chain uses TRBV11-2 and TRBJ1-1, with a tentative D call TRBD1 (5 bases). V shed 5 bases and J shed 1 base, with 14 bases lying between them. CDR1 SGHAT and CDR2 FQNNGV come from the germline V gene. The CDR3 has 15 amino acids. The CDR3 here is CASSQARGENTEAFF. CDR3 nucleotide sequence: TGTGCCAGCAGCCAGGCGCGGGGGGAGAACACTGAAGCTTTCTTT.